This passage covers 27 T cell receptor beta chains from one sample sequenced in a study of cytomegalovirus exposure and HLA in healthy donors (TCRdb year 2017). The library was built by means of the immunoSEQ multiplex PCR assay. A mixture of 60 forward primers for TCR Vbeta segments and 13 reverse primers for TCR Jbeta segments was used in the multiplex PCR. TCRdb mirrors the immuneACCESS table, restricted to in-frame sequences. Some clones are absent from its copies; in checked studies, under half trace to an unresolved V gene, and the reason for the others is unknown. This sample has over 200,000 clones in its table, and over 80% of those were observed once. The ten largest clones capture roughly 6% of the sample. The specimen sequenced was PBMCs. The receptors stem from a man between 35 and 55 years old in good health and CMV-seropositive.

This chain links TRBV27 with TRBJ1-1; weak D call: TRBD1 (5 bases). The CDR3 length is 15 residues. In germline, CDR1 is MNHEY, CDR2 SMNVEV (reference sequence). Deletions cut 5 bases from V and 2 bases from J, with 15 bases between. The CDR3 bases are TGTGCCAGCAGTAAGTATACCGGGACTAACACTGAAGCTTTCTTT. It specifies CASSKYTGTNTEAFF.

This clone was seen once. This sequence joins TRBV28 and TRBJ2-7; 8 bases fit TRBD1. The CDR3 totals 15 residues. Unmatched junction bases numbered 9, after V lost 7 bases and J lost 1 base. The germline CDR1 and CDR2 sequences are MDHEN and SYDVKM. CDR3 in amino acids: CASTYAGGASYEQYV. CDR3 nucleotides: TGTGCCAGCACCTACGCAGGGGGCGCGTCCTACGAGCAGTACGTC.

The V and J genes are TRBV27 and TRBJ1-5; 7 nucleotides match TRBD1. V shed 10 bases and J 0 bases; nucleotides not matched to a gene: 15. Germline assignment: CDR1 MNHEY and CDR2 SMNVEV (reference sequence). This CDR3 is built from 17 residues. The DNA of the CDR3 is TGTGCCAACAAGGGTCAGGGGGTAAGATTTAGCAATCAGCCCCAGCATTTT. Amino acid sequence: CANKGQGVRFSNQPQHF.

The chain links TRBV14 to TRBJ2-5, with 8 bases fitting TRBD1. The CDR3 consists of 19 residues. The V segment lost 1 base and the J segment 2 bases; nucleotides outside the gene matches: 15. CDR1 and CDR2 (germline): SGHDN, FVKESK. The CDR3 DNA reads TGTGCCAGCAGCCAAGTCATGGCAGGGGGCCTATTGTCGCAAGAGACCCAGTACTTC. It is translated as CASSQVMAGGLLSQETQYF.

V and J are TRBV6-6 and TRBJ2-4, with D hard to call. With 6 bases removed from V and 2 bases from J, the gap between germline ends came to 14 bases. The germline V gene has CDR1 MNHNY and CDR2 SVGAGI (reference sequence). This CDR3 comprises 15 residues. The CDR3 region has the DNA TGTGCCAGCAGCAACGACACCTCTCCCAAAAACATTCAGTACTTC. Translated, it gives CASSNDTSPKNIQYF.

V gene TRBV2 combines with J gene TRBJ1-2; no reliable D call. Germline lookup yields CDR1 SNHLY and CDR2 FYNNEI. V was pared by 4 bases and J by 8 bases, with 8 bases between. CDR3 size: 11 residues. Here the CDR3 reads CASSVRGGYTF. Written as DNA, the CDR3 is TGTGCCAGCAGTGTCCGCGGGGGCTACACCTTC.

This chain connects TRBV11-3 to TRBJ1-2; 8 nucleotides agree with TRBD1. V lost 6 bases and J lost 6; bases outside the gene matches: 6. This CDR3 spans 13 amino acids. The germline CDR1 and CDR2 sequences are SGHNT and YENEEA. The CDR3 loop reads CASSPDREDGYTF. DNA for the CDR3: TGTGCCAGCAGTCCGGACAGGGAGGATGGCTACACCTTC.

The rearrangement uses TRBV27 and TRBJ1-5, with a possible D match to TRBD1 (6 bases). Germline V CDR1 and CDR2: MNHEY, SMNVEV (reference sequence). V dropped 6 bases and J dropped 4 bases, with 13 bases sitting between them. The CDR3 has 14 residues. This CDR3 reads CASRSGAVNQPQHF. CDR3 coding DNA: TGTGCCAGCAGATCAGGGGCGGTTAATCAGCCCCAGCATTTT.

The chain uses TRBV5-4 and TRBJ2-7, with TRBD1 matching 11 bases. CDR1 SGHNT and CDR2 YYREEE come from the germline V gene (reference sequence). The V gene end was trimmed by 5 bases and the J gene end by 4 bases; junction bases not matched to a gene: 11. This CDR3 is built from 16 residues. The CDR3 region has the DNA TGTGCCAGCAGTCTTGCGGTCGGGACAGGGGGGTACGAGCAGTACTTC. It specifies CASSLAVGTGGYEQYF.

The CDR3 coding sequence is TGTGCCAGCAGCGGTGTAGCGGGAGTGACGGCCGGGGAGCTGTTTTTT. This translates into CASSGVAGVTAGELFF. The V gene is TRBV9, the J gene TRBJ2-2; 9 bases map to TRBD2. Germline-derived CDR1 and CDR2 are SGDLS and YYNGEE. The CDR3 is made up of 16 amino acids. V lost 3 bases, J lost 6 bases, and 9 bases stayed unmatched. The full variable domain, rest sourced from reference TRBV9 and TRBJ2-2, is DSGVTQTPKHLITATGQRVTLRCSPRSGDLSVYWYQQSLDQGLQFLIQYYNGEERAKGNILERFSAQQFPDLHSELNLSSLELGDSALYFCASSGVAGVTAGELFFGEGSRLTVL.

V and J are TRBV19 and TRBJ1-5; 8 bases map to TRBD1. The germline V gene has CDR1 LNHDA and CDR2 SQIVND (reference sequence). The V segment lost 5 bases and the J segment 4 bases; nucleotides outside the gene matches: 4. CDR3 length: 14 amino acids. Written as DNA, the CDR3 is TGTGCCAGTAGTGTACGGACAGGGAATCAGCCCCAGCATTTT. Translated: CASSVRTGNQPQHF.

The rearrangement links TRBV2 to TRBJ2-2, with 9 bases identical to TRBD1. The CDR3 totals 15 residues. Germline V gene data show CDR1 as SNHLY and CDR2 as FYNNEI. The V and J ends lost 2 bases and 7 bases, in that order; junction bases with no gene match: 5. The CDR3 DNA is TGTGCCAGCAGTGAACGACAGGGGGTGGTCGGGGAGCTGTTTTTT. It codes for CASSERQGVVGELFF.

This rearrangement joins TRBV6-1 to TRBJ1-1, with 8 positions matching TRBD1. The germline V gene has CDR1 MNHNS and CDR2 SASEGT. The CDR3 spans 14 residues. The junction had 3 bases not matched to a gene; V was cut back by 3 bases and J by 3 bases. This CDR3 reads CASSESGGHTEAFF. The CDR3 nucleotides read TGTGCCAGCAGTGAGTCAGGGGGCCACACTGAAGCTTTCTTT.

The chain has TRBV30 and TRBJ1-4, with a tentative D call TRBD1 (6 bases). Germline loops: CDR1 GTSNPN, CDR2 SVGIG (reference sequence). The CDR3 has 15 amino acids. V was trimmed by 2 bases and J by 3 bases, leaving 13 bases between them. This CDR3 is CAWSRQAKPNEKLFF. As DNA, the CDR3 is TGTGCCTGGAGTCGACAGGCTAAACCTAATGAAAAACTGTTTTTT.

The CDR3 bases are TGTGCCAGCAGCTTAGGTGCGGAAGGCTACACCTTC. It encodes CASSLGAEGYTF. This sequence joins TRBV11-1 and TRBJ1-2; no firm D call. The CDR3 is 12 amino acids. Deletions cut 1 base from V and 8 bases from J, with 8 bases between. Germline CDR1 SGHAT, CDR2 FQDESV (reference sequence).

The V gene is TRBV5-8, the J gene TRBJ2-1; 10 bases map to TRBD1. There are 15 residues in the CDR3. J gave up 7 bases and V 4 bases, and 8 bases lay outside the gene matches. Looked up from germline, CDR1 is SGHTS and CDR2 is YDEGEE. CDR3: CASSPRDRGLNEQFF. Written as DNA, the CDR3 is TGTGCCAGCAGCCCGCGGGACAGGGGTCTTAATGAGCAGTTCTTC.

This chain links TRBV19 with TRBJ1-1, with D uncertain. Germline CDR1 reads LNHDA; CDR2 reads SQIVND (reference sequence). The CDR3 is 13 amino acids. Trimming left V 5 bases short and J 0 bases short, with 7 bases between. As DNA, the CDR3 is TGTGCCAGTAGTCTATCCATGAACACTGAAGCTTTCTTT. Its translation is CASSLSMNTEAFF.

The CDR3 sequence is CASSSGQRMGTGELFF. CDR3 bases: TGCGCCAGCAGCTCGGGACAGAGGATGGGCACCGGGGAGCTGTTTTTT. This sequence joins TRBV5-1 and TRBJ2-2; 7 nucleotides agree with TRBD1. This CDR3 has 16 residues. V was pared by 3 bases and J by 4 bases, with 9 bases of the junction left unmatched. Germline V CDR1 and CDR2: SGHRS, YFSETQ.

With respect to this clone: This specimen includes other DNA sequences encoding the same CDR3. Written as DNA, the CDR3 is TGTGCCAGCTCACCATCGGGACAGACTAATGAAAAACTGTTTTTT. It is translated as CASSPSGQTNEKLFF. The V gene is TRBV18, the J gene TRBJ1-4, with 7 bases fitting TRBD1. CDR3 length: 15 residues. V lost 2 bases, J lost 2 bases, and 2 bases stayed unmatched. CDR1 and CDR2 (germline): KGHSH, LQKENI.

V is TRBV6-1 and J is TRBJ2-7; 7 nucleotides match TRBD1. Per germline, CDR1 MNHNS and CDR2 SASEGT. This CDR3 is built from 14 residues. V shed 2 bases, J shed 3 bases, and the junction held 4 bases outside the gene matches. The CDR3 DNA follows: TGTGCCAGCAGTGAAAACAGGGGTAGCTACGAGCAGTACTTC. Its protein is CASSENRGSYEQYF.

The V call is TRBV27, the J call TRBJ2-3, with 12 positions matching TRBD2. The junction had 10 bases not matched to a gene; V was cut back by 5 bases and J by 4 bases. Per the germline V gene, CDR1 is MNHEY and CDR2 is SMNVEV (reference sequence). This CDR3 is 17 amino acids long. The CDR3 loop reads CASSPLVTSGSADTQYF. The CDR3 DNA sequence: TGTGCCAGCAGTCCACTCGTGACTAGCGGGAGCGCAGATACGCAGTATTTT.

The chain combines TRBV2 with TRBJ2-5; the D gene is possibly TRBD1 (5 bases). The germline gives CDR1 SNHLY, CDR2 FYNNEI. The CDR3 loop spans 12 amino acids. Trimming pared 6 bases from V and 5 bases from J, leaving 10 bases between. Here the CDR3 reads CASRDTGETQYF. The CDR3 nucleotides read TGTGCCAGCAGGGACACCGGGGAGACCCAGTACTTC.

The chain combines TRBV27 with TRBJ2-1, with 8 bases that match TRBD2. V trimming: 4 bases; J trimming: 12 bases; junction bases outside the gene matches: 17. Germline V gene data show CDR1 as MNHEY and CDR2 as SMNVEV (reference sequence). CDR3 length equals 16 residues. The CDR3 nucleotides read TGTGCCAGCAGTTCGGGGGAGCGGGAGATAACTTTGACGCAGTTCTTC. This codes for CASSSGEREITLTQFF.

This clone appeared once. The chain combines TRBV18 with TRBJ2-7; TRBD2 aligns across 15 bases. Germline CDR1 is KGHSH and CDR2 is LQKENI. The CDR3 runs to 15 residues. The V gene end was trimmed by 5 bases and the J gene end by 5 bases; junction bases not matched to a gene: 4. CDR3: CASSTRTSGRDEQYF. As DNA, the CDR3 is TGTGCCAGCTCAACCCGGACTAGCGGGAGGGACGAGCAGTACTTC.

The rearrangement uses TRBV29-1 and TRBJ2-1; a possible D gene is TRBD2 (6 bases). The CDR3 length is 14 residues. Germline V gene data show CDR1 as SQVTM and CDR2 as ANQGSEA. V dropped 7 bases and J dropped 4 bases, with 17 bases sitting between them. The CDR3: CSAAEGGAYNEQFF. The CDR3 DNA is TGCAGCGCCGCGGAGGGTGGGGCGTACAATGAGCAGTTCTTC.

The rearrangement links TRBV15 to TRBJ1-2; D is uncertain. The CDR3 is 17 amino acids. CDR1 is LNHNV, CDR2 YYDKDF, per germline (reference sequence). Trimming pared 0 bases from V and 4 bases from J, leaving 18 bases between. The CDR3 reads CATSRDGGGRGPYGYTF. CDR3 DNA sequence: TGTGCCACCAGCAGAGATGGCGGAGGGAGAGGTCCCTATGGCTACACCTTC.

This clone occurred once. The chain uses TRBV19 and TRBJ2-1; TRBD2 matches 10 bases. V lost 7 bases and J lost 1; bases outside the gene matches: 4. CDR1 is LNHDA, CDR2 SQIVND, per germline (reference sequence). CDR3 length equals 15 residues. The CDR3 DNA sequence: TGTGCCAGTACCGTAGCGGGAGGTTCCTACAATGAGCAGTTCTTC. Its translation is CASTVAGGSYNEQFF.